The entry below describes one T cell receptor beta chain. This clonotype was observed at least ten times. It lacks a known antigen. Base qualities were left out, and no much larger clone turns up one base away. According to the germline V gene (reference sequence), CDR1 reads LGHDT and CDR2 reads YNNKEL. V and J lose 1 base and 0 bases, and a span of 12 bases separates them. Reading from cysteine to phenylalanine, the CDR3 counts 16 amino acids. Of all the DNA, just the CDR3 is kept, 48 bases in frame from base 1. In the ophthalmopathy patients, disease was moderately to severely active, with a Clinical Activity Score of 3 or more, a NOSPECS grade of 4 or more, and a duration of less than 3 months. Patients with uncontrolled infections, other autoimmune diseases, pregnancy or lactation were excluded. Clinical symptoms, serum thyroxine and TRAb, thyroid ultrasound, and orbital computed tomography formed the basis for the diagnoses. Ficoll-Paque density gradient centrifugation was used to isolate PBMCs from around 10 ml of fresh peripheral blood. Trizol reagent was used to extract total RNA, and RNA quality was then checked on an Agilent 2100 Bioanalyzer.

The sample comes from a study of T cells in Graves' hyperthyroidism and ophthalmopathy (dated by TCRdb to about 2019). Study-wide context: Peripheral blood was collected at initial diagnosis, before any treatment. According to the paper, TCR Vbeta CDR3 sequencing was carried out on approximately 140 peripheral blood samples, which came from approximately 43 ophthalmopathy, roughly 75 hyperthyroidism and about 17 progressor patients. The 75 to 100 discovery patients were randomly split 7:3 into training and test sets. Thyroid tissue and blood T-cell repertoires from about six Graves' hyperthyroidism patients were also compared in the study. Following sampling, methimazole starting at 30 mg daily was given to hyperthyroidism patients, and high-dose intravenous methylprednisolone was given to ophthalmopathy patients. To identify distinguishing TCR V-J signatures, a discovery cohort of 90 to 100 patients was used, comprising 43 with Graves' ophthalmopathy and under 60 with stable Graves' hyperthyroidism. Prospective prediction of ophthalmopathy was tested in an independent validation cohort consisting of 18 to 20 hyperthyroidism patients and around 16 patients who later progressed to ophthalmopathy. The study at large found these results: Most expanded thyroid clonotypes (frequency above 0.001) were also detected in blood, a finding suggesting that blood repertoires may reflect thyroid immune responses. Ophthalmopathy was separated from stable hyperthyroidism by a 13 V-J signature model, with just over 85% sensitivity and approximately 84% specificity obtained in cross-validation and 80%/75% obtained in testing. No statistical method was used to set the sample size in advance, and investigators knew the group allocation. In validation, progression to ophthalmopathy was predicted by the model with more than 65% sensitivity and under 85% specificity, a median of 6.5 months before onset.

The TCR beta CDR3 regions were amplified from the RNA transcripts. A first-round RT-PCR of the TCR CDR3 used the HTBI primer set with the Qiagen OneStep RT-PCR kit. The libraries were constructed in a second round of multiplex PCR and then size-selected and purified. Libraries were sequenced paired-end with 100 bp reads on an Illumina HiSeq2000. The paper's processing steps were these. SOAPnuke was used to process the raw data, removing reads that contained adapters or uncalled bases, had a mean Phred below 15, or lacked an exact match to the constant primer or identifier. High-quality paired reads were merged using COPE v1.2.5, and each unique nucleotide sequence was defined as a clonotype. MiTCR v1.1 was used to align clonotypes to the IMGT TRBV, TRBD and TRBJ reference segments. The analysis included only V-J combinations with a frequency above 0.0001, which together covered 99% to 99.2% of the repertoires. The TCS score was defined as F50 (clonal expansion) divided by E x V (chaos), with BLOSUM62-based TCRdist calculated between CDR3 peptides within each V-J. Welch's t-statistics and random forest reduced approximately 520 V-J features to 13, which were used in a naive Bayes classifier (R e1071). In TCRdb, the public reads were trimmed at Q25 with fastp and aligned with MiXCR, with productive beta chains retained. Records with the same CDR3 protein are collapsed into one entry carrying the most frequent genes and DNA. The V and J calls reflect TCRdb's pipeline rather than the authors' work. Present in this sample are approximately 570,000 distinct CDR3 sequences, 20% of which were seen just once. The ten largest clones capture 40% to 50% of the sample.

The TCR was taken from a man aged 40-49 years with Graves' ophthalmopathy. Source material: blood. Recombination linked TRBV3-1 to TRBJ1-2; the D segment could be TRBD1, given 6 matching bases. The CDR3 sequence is CASSQGGTNTNYGYTF. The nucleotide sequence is TGTGCCAGCAGCCAAGGAGGGACAAATACTAACTATGGCTACACCTTC.